Following are 30 T cell receptor beta chains from one sample sequenced in a study of control samples from healthy donors and cancer patients. The data were produced by immunoSEQ multiplex PCR, yet TCRdb's version contains in-frame clones alone and is incomplete. The table has roughly 100,000 clones, roughly 90% seen once. The sample consisted of PBMCs. The receptors were gathered from a man aged 60 to 69 with lung cancer.

The chain has TRBV29-1 and TRBJ2-5, with 7 bases identical to TRBD1. Germline V gene sequence: CDR1 SQVTM, CDR2 ANQGSEA. The V segment lost 5 bases and the J segment 1 base; nucleotides outside the gene matches: 16. The CDR3 is 17 amino acids. The CDR3 protein is CSVWDSTGQGVQETQYF. The CDR3 region has the DNA TGCAGCGTTTGGGATAGTACCGGGCAGGGGGTCCAAGAGACCCAGTACTTC.

The chain has TRBV14 and TRBJ2-7; a possible D gene is TRBD2 (6 bases). CDR1 and CDR2 (germline): SGHDN, FVKESK. With 4 bases removed from V and 1 base from J, the gap between germline ends came to 14 bases. The CDR3 has 15 residues. CDR3 amino acids: CASSLGLKRSYEQYF. CDR3 coding DNA: TGTGCCAGCAGCCTGGGACTTAAGAGGTCCTACGAGCAGTACTTC.

The rearrangement links TRBV24-1 to TRBJ2-7; D might be TRBD1 or TRBD2, each matching 6 bases. The ends were cut back, 6 bases at V and 7 bases at J, with 27 bases in the middle. This CDR3 comprises 17 residues. Germline-derived CDR1 and CDR2 are KGHDR and SFDVKD. The CDR3 sequence: CATSPISKGGPRREQYF. The DNA for the CDR3 is TGTGCCACCAGTCCAATATCTAAAGGGGGGCCGAGGAGGGAGCAGTACTTC.

The chain uses TRBV13 and TRBJ2-2; D not certain. Germline CDR1 reads PRHDT; CDR2 reads FYEKMQ (reference sequence). The V end was cut by 0 bases, the J end by 4 bases, with 6 bases between. CDR3 length: 14 residues. The CDR3 protein is CASSLGSSTGELFF. CDR3 coding DNA: TGTGCCAGCAGCTTAGGAAGTAGCACCGGGGAGCTGTTTTTT.

The V gene is TRBV10-2, the J gene TRBJ1-1; TRBD1 matches at 7 bases. V lost 6 bases, J lost 3 bases, and 10 bases stayed unmatched. CDR1 is WSHSY and CDR2 is SAAADI in the germline V gene. The CDR3 sequence is 15 residues long. In nucleotides, the CDR3 is TGCGCCAGCAGGGAACACCCGGGACAGTACACTGAAGCTTTCTTT. Encoded protein: CASREHPGQYTEAFF.

V gene TRBV9 combines with J gene TRBJ1-4; the D is unclear. V was pared by 4 bases and J by 1 base, with 8 bases between. The CDR3 is made up of 14 amino acids. Germline assignment: CDR1 SGDLS and CDR2 YYNGEE. CDR3 nucleotide sequence: TGTGCCAGCAGCCGGGCTAAAACTAATGAAAAACTGTTTTTT. It specifies CASSRAKTNEKLFF.

The rearrangement uses TRBV9 and TRBJ1-3, with D uncertain. The ends were cut back, 3 bases at V and 1 base at J, with 11 bases in the middle. The CDR3 consists of 15 residues. The germline V gene has CDR1 SGDLS and CDR2 YYNGEE. The CDR3 is CASSAAPGSGNTIYF. The CDR3 bases are TGTGCCAGCAGCGCCGCACCCGGATCTGGAAACACCATATATTTT.

The chain uses TRBV11-3 and TRBJ1-2; possible D gene TRBD1, 6 bases. Germline lookup yields CDR1 SGHNT and CDR2 YENEEA. The CDR3 contains 15 residues. V was cut by 5 bases and J by 2 bases, with 15 bases left in between. CDR3 amino acids: CASSGTVTGNYGYTF. CDR3 DNA sequence: TGTGCCAGCAGCGGTACGGTCACAGGGAACTATGGCTACACCTTC.

J is TRBJ2-2 and V is TRBV29-1; a weak D match, TRBD1 (6 bases). With 8 bases removed from V and 6 bases from J, the gap between germline ends came to 13 bases. The CDR3 extends over 12 amino acids. The germline gives CDR1 SQVTM, CDR2 ANQGSEA. CDR3 coding DNA: TGCAGCACATCAGGGGAAGCCGGGGAGCTGTTTTTT. Translated, it gives CSTSGEAGELFF.

This clone showed up just once. This rearrangement joins TRBV18 to TRBJ2-1; possibly TRBD2 for D (5 bases). CDR1 is KGHSH, CDR2 LQKENI, per germline. Trimming took off 4 bases at V and 7 bases at J, with 11 bases between the two ends. This CDR3 has 13 residues. The CDR3 DNA sequence: TGTGCCAGCTCACACGGAGGCACAAATGAGCAGTTCTTC. It translates to CASSHGGTNEQFF.

J is TRBJ1-1 and V is TRBV5-4; a weak D match, TRBD1 (5 bases). The germline V gene has CDR1 SGHNT and CDR2 YYREEE (reference sequence). V shed 1 base and J shed 1 base, with 8 bases lying between them. This CDR3 comprises 14 residues. CDR3 sequence: CASSLSGGNTEAFF. The CDR3 DNA follows: TGTGCCAGCAGCTTGTCGGGGGGGAACACTGAAGCTTTCTTT.

The V call is TRBV18, the J call TRBJ1-2, with 9 bases identical to TRBD1. The V segment lost 3 bases and the J segment 6 bases; nucleotides outside the gene matches: 5. The CDR3 is made up of 14 amino acids. Germline CDR1 KGHSH, CDR2 LQKENI. CDR3 in amino acids: CASSPDRGRDGYTF. CDR3 DNA sequence: TGTGCCAGCTCACCGGACAGGGGACGGGATGGCTACACCTTC.

V and J are TRBV5-4 and TRBJ2-7, with a weak D call TRBD1 (6 bases). This CDR3 region has 15 residues. From germline, CDR1 is SGHNT and CDR2 YYREEE (reference sequence). The V gene lost 2 bases and the J gene lost 3 bases, with 15 bases spanning the gap. In nucleotides, the CDR3 is TGTGCCAGCAGCTTTGCCTCAAAAGGGGGCTACGAGCAGTACTTC. Protein: CASSFASKGGYEQYF.

V gene TRBV25-1 combines with J gene TRBJ2-2; D unresolved. This CDR3 region has 11 residues. CDR1 is MGHDK and CDR2 is SYGVNS in the germline V gene. The V and J ends lost 4 bases and 4 bases respectively, with 1 base between them. The CDR3 loop reads CASSATGELFF. Here the CDR3 DNA reads TGTGCCAGCAGTGCCACCGGGGAGCTGTTTTTT. Together with reference TRBV25-1 and TRBJ2-2, the CDR3 gives the full variable domain: EADIYQTPRYLVIGTGKKITLECSQTMGHDKMYWYQQDPGMELHLIHYSYGVNSTEKGDLSSESTVSRIRTEHFPLTLESARPSHTSQYLCASSATGELFFGEGSRLTVL.

This clone has only one observation. The chain links TRBV11-2 to TRBJ2-3; 8 bases are a match to TRBD2. V dropped 2 bases and J dropped 11; count of bases not matched to a gene: 6. This CDR3 spans 13 amino acids. Looked up from germline, CDR1 is SGHAT and CDR2 is FQNNGV. The CDR3 DNA sequence: TGTGCCAGCAGCTTACTAGCGGGTGGCTTGCAGTATTTT. Translating it yields CASSLLAGGLQYF.

The V call is TRBV13, the J call TRBJ1-3; tentative D call: TRBD1 (6 bases). Germline assignment: CDR1 PRHDT and CDR2 FYEKMQ (reference sequence). Trimming left V 0 bases short and J 0 bases short, with 6 bases between. CDR3 size: 15 residues. The CDR3 region is CASSLGDSSGNTIYF. DNA for the CDR3: TGTGCCAGCAGCTTAGGGGACAGCTCTGGAAACACCATATATTTT.

This rearrangement joins TRBV19 to TRBJ2-2, with D hard to call. The CDR3 loop spans 15 amino acids. CDR1 is LNHDA, CDR2 SQIVND, per germline (reference sequence). Trimming removed 3 bases at V and 3 bases at J, with 11 bases between. This CDR3 reads CASSISGVDTGELFF. In nucleotides, the CDR3 is TGTGCCAGTAGTATTTCCGGAGTTGACACCGGGGAGCTGTTTTTT.

This chain connects TRBV9 to TRBJ2-3; 11 bases align to TRBD1. Per the germline V gene, CDR1 is SGDLS and CDR2 is YYNGEE. CDR3 length: 17 amino acids. Trimming cost V 2 bases and J 4 bases; bases outside gene matches: 9. Here the CDR3 reads CASSVSGTGGYADTQYF. DNA of the CDR3: TGTGCCAGCAGCGTGTCCGGGACAGGGGGTTATGCAGATACGCAGTATTTT. Using reference TRBV9 and TRBJ2-3 for the parts outside the CDR3, the full variable domain is DSGVTQTPKHLITATGQRVTLRCSPRSGDLSVYWYQQSLDQGLQFLIQYYNGEERAKGNILERFSAQQFPDLHSELNLSSLELGDSALYFCASSVSGTGGYADTQYFGPGTRLTVL.

The chain links TRBV2 to TRBJ1-5; 8 nucleotides agree with TRBD1. Germline trimming cut 6 bases from V and 2 bases from J; bases unmatched to any gene: 6. The CDR3 covers 15 residues. Per the germline V gene, CDR1 is SNHLY and CDR2 is FYNNEI. The CDR3 coding sequence is TGTGCCAGCAGGACAGGGGATTTGGGCAATCAGCCCCAGCATTTT. Protein sequence: CASRTGDLGNQPQHF.

This chain connects TRBV4-1 to TRBJ1-6; possible D gene TRBD1, 5 bases. CDR1 MGHRA and CDR2 YSYEKL come from the germline V gene. The CDR3 extends over 16 amino acids. V shed 2 bases and J shed 5 bases, with 13 bases lying between them. The CDR3 DNA reads as TGCGCCAGCAGCCAATTTTCCAGGGCCGATAATTCACCCCTCCACTTT. It is translated as CASSQFSRADNSPLHF.

This chain joins TRBV6-6 and TRBJ2-1, with 8 bases fitting TRBD1. Germline-derived CDR1 and CDR2 are MNHNY and SVGAGI (reference sequence). V dropped 6 bases and J dropped 8; count of bases not matched to a gene: 12. The CDR3 runs to 15 residues. The CDR3 region is CASSRGLQGADEQFF. The CDR3 DNA follows: TGTGCCAGCAGCCGTGGACTCCAGGGGGCCGATGAGCAGTTCTTC.

CDR3 nucleotides: TGTGCCAGCAGCTTAGGGACAACGAACCCCACAGATACGCAGTATTTT. Amino acids: CASSLGTTNPTDTQYF. The chain joins TRBV7-3 to TRBJ2-3; a weak D match, TRBD1 (6 bases). Germline V gene sequence: CDR1 SGHTA, CDR2 FQGTGA. Trimming removed 2 bases from V and 2 bases from J, with 14 bases in between. This CDR3 is built from 16 residues.

The chain combines TRBV9 with TRBJ1-3; D is ambiguous. The length of the CDR3 is 12 residues. The V end lost 3 bases, the J end lost 2 bases, and 3 bases lay between the germline ends. Germline V gene data show CDR1 as SGDLS and CDR2 as YYNGEE. In DNA form, the CDR3 reads TGTGCCAGCAGCGCAACTGGAAACACCATATATTTT. It specifies CASSATGNTIYF.

This chain connects TRBV5-1 to TRBJ1-5; 10 bases match TRBD1. J lost 5 bases, V lost 5 bases, and 7 bases had no gene match. This CDR3 comprises 15 residues. From germline, CDR1 is SGHRS and CDR2 YFSETQ. CDR3 coding DNA: TGCGCCAGCAGACGGGGACAGGGGAGAGATCAGCCCCAGCATTTT. Its translation: CASRRGQGRDQPQHF.

About this clone: At one of its ends the junction is not consistent with the germline gene, which may arise from a read error. The rearrangement links TRBV19 to TRBJ1-4, with D maybe TRBD1 (6 bases). Looked up from germline, CDR1 is LNHDA and CDR2 is SQIVND (reference sequence). This CDR3 has 15 amino acids. CDR3 in amino acids: CTSSTRTAPYEKLFF. Written as DNA, the CDR3 is TGTACCAGTAGTACCCGGACAGCGCCGTATGAAAAACTGTTTTTT. Looking up the rest from reference TRBV19 and TRBJ1-4 gives the full variable domain: DGGITQSPKYLFRKEGQNVTLSCEQNLNHDAMYWYRQDPGQGLRLIYYSQIVNDFQKGDIAEGYSVSREKKESFPLTVTSAQKNPTAFYLCTSSTRTAPYEKLFFGSGTQLSVL.

The rearrangement uses TRBV11-3 and TRBJ1-6, with D possibly TRBD1 on 5 matching bases. Germline CDR1 SGHNT, CDR2 YENEEA. The CDR3 loop spans 17 amino acids. V was trimmed by 4 bases and J by 9 bases, leaving 22 bases between them. The CDR3 nucleotides read TGTGCCAGCAGCTCTAAGGCCCAGGGTGGCTTCGGTTCACCCCTCCACTTT. Its protein is CASSSKAQGGFGSPLHF.

The V call is TRBV5-1, the J call TRBJ1-1, with D unresolved. The V and J ends lost 0 bases and 4 bases respectively, with 13 bases between them. CDR1 is SGHRS and CDR2 is YFSETQ in the germline V gene. The CDR3 totals 15 residues. The CDR3 sequence: CASSLGGRGGTEAFF. CDR3 DNA: TGCGCCAGCAGCTTGGGAGGGCGTGGAGGCACTGAAGCTTTCTTT. The full variable domain, in which reference TRBV5-1 and TRBJ1-1 provide the parts outside the CDR3, is KAGVTQTPRYLIKTRGQQVTLSCSPISGHRSVSWYQQTPGQGLQFLFEYFSETQRNKGNFPGRFSGRQFSNSRSEMNVSTLELGDSALYLCASSLGGRGGTEAFFGQGTRLTVV.

In its sample, this clone was seen many times. This chain links TRBV3-1 (or the pseudogene TRBV3-2) with TRBJ2-1; 14 nucleotides align to TRBD2. Per germline, CDR1 LGHDT and CDR2 YNNKEL (reference sequence). The CDR3 covers 20 residues. With V trimmed by 3 bases and J by 5 bases, 15 bases remained unmatched. The CDR3 sequence is CASSHSTPGLAGGRHNEQFF. DNA of the CDR3: TGTGCCAGCAGCCATTCAACCCCCGGACTAGCGGGGGGCCGGCACAATGAGCAGTTCTTC.

The chain uses TRBV30 and TRBJ2-7, with TRBD1 matching 8 bases. Trimming at V came to 3 bases and at J to 0 bases, leaving 4 bases not matched to a gene. Germline assignment: CDR1 GTSNPN and CDR2 SVGIG (reference sequence). The CDR3 loop spans 14 amino acids. The CDR3: CAWSPGQVSYEQYF. The CDR3 DNA is TGTGCCTGGAGCCCGGGACAGGTCTCCTACGAGCAGTACTTC.

The chain uses TRBV5-1 and TRBJ2-3, with 10 bases fitting TRBD2. V lost 5 bases, J lost 2 bases, and 11 bases stayed unmatched. CDR1 SGHRS and CDR2 YFSETQ come from the germline V gene. This CDR3 has 17 amino acids. The CDR3: CASSWKRGGLDTDTQYF. The CDR3 DNA sequence: TGCGCCAGCAGTTGGAAGCGGGGGGGCCTAGACACAGATACGCAGTATTTT.